This TCR beta chain was recovered during a study of siplizumab effects on memory and regulatory T cells. Around 10^5 TCR templates per sample were assayed. Clones were sequenced by immunoSEQ multiplex PCR, and TCRdb holds only the in-frame ones, with some missing. The sample includes more than 85,000 clones, about 91% seen only once; the top ten take 0.55% to 0.85%. On this clone itself: The target antigen is unknown.

V was cut by 3 bases and J by 4 bases, with 8 bases left in between. Germline CDR1 SGHKS, CDR2 YYEKEE (reference sequence). CDR3 length: 12 residues. Study-level points and caveats: Greater diversity than memory cells seemed evident in naive T cells, which also appeared to be major alloresponse contributors.

This clonotype originated in a human donor in good health. This sequence joins TRBV5-5 and TRBJ2-7; D is ambiguous. Sequenced sample: Tregs sorted from blood. The CDR3 sequence: CASSWGWYEQYF. CDR3 DNA: TGTGCCAGCAGCTGGGGTTGGTACGAGCAGTACTTC.